One and the same sample provided the 10 T cell receptor beta chains below, sequenced in a study of shared clonotypes between healthy human individuals. CD45RO-negative CD8 cells positively selected for CCR7 made up the naive population, which excluded terminally differentiated effector memory CD45RA+ cells. The repertoire was sequenced with immunoSEQ multiplex PCR; TCRdb's copy has only in-frame clones and lacks some. This sample carries about 2 million clones, about 95% of them seen once, and the ten largest clones take under 1.5%. Sequencing input: naive CD8+ T cells sorted from blood. Receptor source: a young man in good health.

The J gene is TRBJ2-7, the V gene TRBV4-1, with a possible D match to TRBD2 (7 bases). The germline V gene encodes CDR1 MGHRA and CDR2 YSYEKL. This CDR3 is built from 16 residues. V dropped 3 bases and J dropped 3 bases, with 18 bases sitting between them. The CDR3 protein is CASSHNEGGLGYEQYF. The CDR3 region has the DNA TGCGCCAGCAGCCATAACGAGGGGGGGCTGGGCTACGAGCAGTACTTC.

Note on this clone: The same CDR3 also results from other DNA sequences found in this sample. The V and J genes are TRBV6-1 and TRBJ1-3; D remains unclear. The CDR3 is made up of 15 amino acids. Germline V CDR1 and CDR2: MNHNS, SASEGT. Between the trimmed V and J ends, which lost 1 base and 0 bases, there was a span of 7 bases. The CDR3 DNA reads TGTGCCAGCAGTGAAGGAAGGACCTCTGGAAACACCATATATTTT. Its protein product is CASSEGRTSGNTIYF.

As concerns this clone: Other DNA variants within this sample encode the same CDR3. V is TRBV28 and J is TRBJ1-1; D remains ambiguous. V was clipped by 2 bases and J by 1 base, with 5 bases between them. Germline V gene data show CDR1 as MDHEN and CDR2 as SYDVKM. This CDR3 region has 13 residues. The CDR3 reads CASSLTGNTEAFF. For the CDR3, the DNA is TGTGCCAGCAGTTTAACGGGGAACACTGAAGCTTTCTTT.

This clone was observed a few times. The J gene is TRBJ1-2, the V gene TRBV4-1; no definite D call. The V end was cut by 3 bases, the J end by 1 base, with 9 bases between. The CDR3 runs 14 residues. Per germline, CDR1 MGHRA and CDR2 YSYEKL. The CDR3: CASSQLNSNYGYTF. DNA of the CDR3: TGCGCCAGCAGCCAGTTAAACAGTAACTATGGCTACACCTTC.

This chain joins TRBV21-1 and TRBJ1-5; no check of the table's D call, TRBD1, against the DNA was made. TRBV21-1 has pseudogene status. The CDR3 loop spans 15 amino acids. The CDR3 protein is CASSTKAGMGQPQHF. The CDR3 region has the DNA TGTGCCAGCAGCACCAAAGCAGGGATGGGGCAGCCCCAGCATTTT.

The V call is TRBV10-1, the J call TRBJ2-2; D tentatively reads TRBD1 or TRBD2 (5 bases each). The CDR3 totals 11 residues. Germline V gene lookup returns CDR1 WNHNN and CDR2 SYGVQD (reference sequence). Trimming removed 8 bases from V and 5 bases from J, with 6 bases in between. This chain's CDR3 is CASGGTGELFF. The DNA of the CDR3 is TGCGCCAGCGGGGGAACCGGGGAGCTGTTTTTT.

This clone was observed once. V usage is TRBV30 and J usage is TRBJ2-7; 8 bases map to TRBD2. The trim removed 0 bases at V and 5 bases at J, leaving 3 bases unmatched. This CDR3 is 13 amino acids long. CDR1 is GTSNPN and CDR2 is SVGIG in the germline V gene (reference sequence). The chain's CDR3 is CAWSVGLANEQYF. The CDR3 DNA reads TGTGCCTGGAGTGTTGGACTAGCCAACGAGCAGTACTTC.

This sequence joins TRBV9 and TRBJ2-1; no clear D. Germline V gives CDR1 SGDLS, CDR2 YYNGEE. The CDR3 extends over 15 amino acids. V gave up 1 base and J gave up 2 bases, with 10 bases separating them. The CDR3 spells CASSVTGSTYNEQFF. The DNA for the CDR3 is TGTGCCAGCAGCGTAACCGGGTCCACCTACAATGAGCAGTTCTTC. Combining the CDR3 with reference TRBV9 and TRBJ2-1 gives the whole variable domain DSGVTQTPKHLITATGQRVTLRCSPRSGDLSVYWYQQSLDQGLQFLIQYYNGEERAKGNILERFSAQQFPDLHSELNLSSLELGDSALYFCASSVTGSTYNEQFFGPGTRLTVL.

This chain's CDR3 is CASSKGWDSSYEQYF. CDR3 in DNA: TGTGCCAGCAGCAAAGGTTGGGACAGTTCCTACGAGCAGTACTTC. J is TRBJ2-7 and V is TRBV21-1; TRBD1, the D gene given by the table, was not confirmed from the DNA. TRBV21-1 is shown as a pseudogene. The CDR3 consists of 15 residues.

V and J are TRBV4-1 and TRBJ1-1; no clear D gene. The germline gives CDR1 MGHRA, CDR2 YSYEKL. The CDR3 has 14 amino acids. V was trimmed by 3 bases and J by 7 bases, leaving 15 bases between them. The CDR3 DNA follows: TGCGCCAGCAGCCATGTGCCCCCGGGCAGTGAAGCTTTCTTT. Translating it yields CASSHVPPGSEAFF.